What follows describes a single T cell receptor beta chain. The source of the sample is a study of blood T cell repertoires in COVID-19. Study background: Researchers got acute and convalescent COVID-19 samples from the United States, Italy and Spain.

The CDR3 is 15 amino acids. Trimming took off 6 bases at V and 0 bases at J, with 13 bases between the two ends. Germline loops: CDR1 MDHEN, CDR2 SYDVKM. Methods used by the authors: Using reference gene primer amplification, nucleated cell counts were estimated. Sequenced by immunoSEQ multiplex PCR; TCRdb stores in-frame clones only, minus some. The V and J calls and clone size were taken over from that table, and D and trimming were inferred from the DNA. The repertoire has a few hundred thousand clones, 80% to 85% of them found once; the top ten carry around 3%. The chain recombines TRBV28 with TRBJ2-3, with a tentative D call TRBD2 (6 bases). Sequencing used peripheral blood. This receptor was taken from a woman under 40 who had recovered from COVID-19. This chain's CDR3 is CASRPIAASTDTQYF. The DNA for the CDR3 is TGTGCCAGCAGACCTATAGCGGCAAGCACAGATACGCAGTATTTT.